The next 12 T cell receptor beta chains were all read from a single sample in a study of cytomegalovirus exposure and HLA in healthy donors. Profiling relied on immunoSEQ multiplex PCR, and the TCRdb table lists in-frame clones only, not all of them. The sample shows some 250,000 clones, roughly 89% of them seen only once. Material: PBMCs. These receptors all come from a woman aged 18-35 years in good health and CMV-seronegative.

There are a few counts of this clone. The chain has TRBV2 and TRBJ1-4; 7 positions match TRBD1. The V and J ends lost 2 bases and 3 bases, in that order; junction bases with no gene match: 3. CDR3 length equals 15 residues. Germline V gives CDR1 SNHLY, CDR2 FYNNEI. The chain's CDR3 is CASSESGTANEKLFF. CDR3 nucleotides: TGTGCCAGCAGTGAATCCGGGACAGCTAATGAAAAACTGTTTTTT.

The chain links TRBV2 to TRBJ1-1; D perhaps matches TRBD1 (5 bases). CDR1 and CDR2 from the germline V gene are SNHLY and FYNNEI. This CDR3 is 16 amino acids long. V gave up 7 bases and J gave up 3 bases, with 21 bases separating them. The CDR3 DNA is TGTGCCAGCAACCTAGCCGGCGGGGCGGTGGACACTGAAGCTTTCTTT. This encodes CASNLAGGAVDTEAFF.

This clone has more than one count but fewer than ten. The rearrangement joins TRBV2 to TRBJ1-5; D ambiguous. The CDR3 extends over 13 amino acids. The germline V gene has CDR1 SNHLY and CDR2 FYNNEI. The V and J ends lost 2 bases and 9 bases respectively, with 11 bases between them. CDR3: CASSEQALLPQHF. CDR3 sequence (DNA): TGTGCCAGCAGTGAACAGGCCCTTTTGCCCCAGCATTTT. Full variable domain (rest looked up from reference TRBV2 and TRBJ1-5): EPEVTQTPSHQVTQMGQEVILRCVPISNHLYFYWYRQILGQKVEFLVSFYNNEISEKSEIFDDQFSVERPDGSNFTLKIRSTKLEDSAMYFCASSEQALLPQHFGDGTRLSIL.

The chain carries TRBV13 and TRBJ2-5; 10 nucleotides align to TRBD1. The CDR3 covers 13 residues. The trim removed 4 bases at V and 7 bases at J, leaving 3 bases unmatched. CDR1 and CDR2 from the germline V gene are PRHDT and FYEKMQ (reference sequence). The CDR3 DNA is TGTGCCAGCAGCTCGGACAGGGGGGGGACCCAGTACTTC. Translated, it gives CASSSDRGGTQYF.

This clone has only a few counts. The CDR3 end shows no conserved phenylalanine or tryptophan, and so a read error is likely. The limits of the CDR3 on the DNA are not certain, so only TCRdb's listed CDR3 is given. The rearrangement joins TRBV28 to TRBJ1-2; the table names TRBD1, a call not compared with the DNA. Germline CDR1 MDHEN, CDR2 SYDVKM. The CDR3 region is 11 residues in length, termini included. The chain's CDR3 is CASSLLGDRPL.

In this sample, this clone turned up once. This CDR3 is CAWSVGVSTGELFF. CDR3 DNA sequence: TGTGCCTGGAGTGTAGGGGTTAGCACCGGGGAGCTGTTTTTT. The V call is TRBV30, the J call TRBJ2-2, with D possibly matching TRBD1 (5 bases). Trimming pared 0 bases from V and 4 bases from J, leaving 9 bases between. CDR3 size: 14 residues. In germline, CDR1 is GTSNPN, CDR2 SVGIG (reference sequence).

As for this clone: Other DNA sequences of this sample code for an identical CDR3. The chain couples TRBV5-1 to TRBJ2-1; D is uncertain. V lost 0 bases and J 3 bases, leaving 4 bases between the germline ends. Germline CDR1 and CDR2: SGHRS and YFSETQ. The CDR3 covers 13 residues. CDR3 sequence (DNA): TGCGCCAGCAGCTTGGGGCTCTACAATGAGCAGTTCTTC. Translating it yields CASSLGLYNEQFF.

This clone was seen a handful of times. The chain links TRBV29-1 to TRBJ1-2; D uncertain. The CDR3 extends over 12 amino acids. The V and J ends lost 2 bases and 4 bases respectively, with 8 bases between them. Germline CDR1 SQVTM, CDR2 ANQGSEA. The CDR3 reads CSVEQALYGYTF. In DNA form, the CDR3 reads TGCAGCGTTGAACAGGCCCTCTATGGCTACACCTTC.

The CDR3: CASSLASGAYEQYF. DNA for the CDR3: TGTGCCAGCAGTTTAGCTAGCGGGGCTTACGAGCAGTACTTC. This chain joins TRBV27 and TRBJ2-7; 9 positions match TRBD2. Germline CDR1 and CDR2: MNHEY and SMNVEV (reference sequence). J lost 4 bases, V lost 2 bases, and 3 bases had no gene match. This CDR3 region has 14 residues.

V is TRBV10-3 and J is TRBJ2-3; 10 bases are shared with TRBD1. The J segment lost 6 bases and the V segment lost 7 bases, leaving 4 bases of the junction unmatched. From germline, CDR1 is ENHRY and CDR2 SYGVKD. The CDR3 totals 13 residues. Here the CDR3 DNA reads TGTGCCATCACCGGGACAGGGGACGATACGCAGTATTTT. This gives the protein CAITGTGDDTQYF.

The rearrangement links TRBV4-1 to TRBJ1-5; D is uncertain. V lost 5 bases to trimming and J lost 0 bases, with 14 bases between them. Per germline, CDR1 MGHRA and CDR2 YSYEKL. The CDR3 spans 16 residues. The CDR3 here is CASSLTPPYSNQPQHF. CDR3 DNA sequence: TGCGCCAGCAGCTTGACTCCACCCTATAGCAATCAGCCCCAGCATTTT.

This chain uses TRBV6-5 with TRBJ2-3; possibly TRBD1 for D (7 bases). The V gene lost 5 bases and the J gene lost 2 bases, with 11 bases spanning the gap. Germline CDR1 reads MNHEY; CDR2 reads SVGAGI. The CDR3 loop spans 14 amino acids. CDR3 coding DNA: TGTGCCAGCAGTGTCAGGGGGGCCACAGATACGCAGTATTTT. Translated, it gives CASSVRGATDTQYF.